The 9 T cell receptor beta chains presented below share a single source sample, sequenced in a study of cytomegalovirus exposure and HLA in healthy donors. This PCR relied on a set of 60 Vbeta primers and 13 Jbeta primers. Sequencing used immunoSEQ multiplex PCR; TCRdb keeps in-frame clones, though not all of them. The data contain around 130,000 clones, roughly 82% of them singletons. Input material: PBMCs. The receptors stem from a man younger than 35 in good health and CMV-seropositive.

V usage is TRBV4-1 and J usage is TRBJ2-7, with 7 bases that match TRBD1. Losses at the gene ends were 4 bases for V and 2 bases for J; bases not matched to a gene: 5. The germline V gene has CDR1 MGHRA and CDR2 YSYEKL. This CDR3 spans 14 amino acids. DNA of the CDR3: TGCGCCAGCAGCCCCCTGGGACAGACCTACGAGCAGTACTTC. This gives the protein CASSPLGQTYEQYF.

The rearrangement uses TRBV6-6 and TRBJ2-3; a possible D gene is TRBD2 (6 bases). V lost 6 bases, J lost 0 bases, and 16 bases lay in between. This CDR3 region has 16 residues. Germline CDR1 MNHNY, CDR2 SVGAGI (reference sequence). CDR3 bases: TGTGCCAGCAGGACCGGAACCGGGACTAGCACAGATACGCAGTATTTT. This codes for CASRTGTGTSTDTQYF.

The chain links TRBV19 to TRBJ1-1, with a weak D call TRBD1 (6 bases). The V gene's germline CDR1 is LNHDA and CDR2 SQIVND (reference sequence). The V end was cut by 6 bases, the J end by 1 base, with 12 bases between. The CDR3 is 14 amino acids. The CDR3 region has the DNA TGTGCCAGTAGCCTAGGGACAACGAACACTGAAGCTTTCTTT. Its translation is CASSLGTTNTEAFF.

J is TRBJ1-1 and V is TRBV5-4; D remains unclear. The CDR3 covers 13 residues. The V gene lost 2 bases and the J gene lost 3 bases, with 8 bases spanning the gap. Per the germline V gene, CDR1 is SGHNT and CDR2 is YYREEE (reference sequence). The CDR3 here is CASSFYGDTEAFF. DNA of the CDR3: TGTGCCAGCAGCTTCTACGGTGACACTGAAGCTTTCTTT.

This chain links TRBV28 with TRBJ2-3, with a possible D match to TRBD1 (5 bases). V was clipped by 8 bases and J by 4 bases, with 10 bases between them. The CDR3 is 12 residues long. CDR1 and CDR2 from the germline V gene are MDHEN and SYDVKM. The CDR3 sequence: CASRQMADTQYF. The CDR3 nucleotides are TGTGCCAGCCGACAGATGGCAGATACGCAGTATTTT.

J is TRBJ2-1 and V is TRBV27; 10 nucleotides agree with TRBD2. The CDR3 is 18 amino acids. Trimming at V came to 2 bases and at J to 7 bases, leaving 14 bases not matched to a gene. Germline V CDR1 and CDR2: MNHEY, SMNVEV (reference sequence). This CDR3 reads CASSLTPSSGRFGNEQFF. DNA for the CDR3: TGTGCCAGCAGTTTAACCCCCTCTAGCGGGAGATTTGGAAATGAGCAGTTCTTC.

In nucleotides, the CDR3 is TGTGCCACCTCTTGGGGGAGGGCCTACAATGAGCAGTTCTTC. Its protein product is CATSWGRAYNEQFF. V is TRBV27 and J is TRBJ2-1; 7 bases match TRBD2. The trim removed 10 bases at V and 2 bases at J, leaving 8 bases unmatched. This CDR3 comprises 14 residues. Germline-derived CDR1 and CDR2 are MNHEY and SMNVEV (reference sequence).

Turning to this clone: The junction does not match germline at one end; this may be a read error. This rearrangement joins TRBV14 to TRBJ2-7; 8 positions match TRBD2. CDR1 is SGHDN and CDR2 is FVKESK in the germline V gene. The CDR3 covers 13 residues. CDR3 nucleotides: TGTGCCAGCAGCCCACAGCGGGGGTACGGGCAGTACTTC. Its protein product is CASSPQRGYGQYF.

The genes are TRBV21-1 and TRBJ2-3; TRBD2 is the table's D call, not checked against the DNA. TRBV21-1 is recorded as a pseudogene. The CDR3 consists of 13 residues. CDR3 DNA sequence: TGTGCCAGCGGGAGGGGGGGCAGAGATACGCAGTATTTT. Translating gives CASGRGGRDTQYF.